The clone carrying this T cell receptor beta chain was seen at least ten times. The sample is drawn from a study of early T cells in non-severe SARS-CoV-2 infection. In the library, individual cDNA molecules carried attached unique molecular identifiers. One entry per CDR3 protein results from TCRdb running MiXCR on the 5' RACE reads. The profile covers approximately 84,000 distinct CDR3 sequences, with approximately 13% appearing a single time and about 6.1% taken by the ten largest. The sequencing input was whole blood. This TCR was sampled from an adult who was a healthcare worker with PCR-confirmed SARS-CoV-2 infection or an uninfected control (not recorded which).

CDR3 DNA: TGCGCCAGCAGCTTGATCGGGCCCCACCAAGAGACCCAGTACTTC. Translation: CASSLIGPHQETQYF. This chain connects TRBV5-1 to TRBJ2-5; D remains ambiguous. CDR3 size: 15 residues. V was cut by 1 base and J by 0 bases, with 10 bases left in between. The V gene's germline CDR1 is SGHRS and CDR2 YFSETQ.